This entry lists 9 T cell receptor beta chains sequenced from one sample in a study of T cells after somatic rescue of genetic block. The repertoire was sequenced with immunoSEQ multiplex PCR; TCRdb's copy has only in-frame clones and lacks some. This table holds more than 65,000 clones, approximately 90% found once. The sample was peripheral blood mononuclear cells (PBMCs). These receptors were obtained from a man under 40.

The chain links TRBV7-7 to TRBJ2-2; D unclear. This CDR3 is built from 17 residues. CDR1 and CDR2 (germline): SSHAT, FNYEAQ (reference sequence). Trimming took 5 bases from V and 3 from J, leaving 19 bases between them. The CDR3 bases are TGTGCCAGCAGCCTCACCCCCCCCAGATACGACACCGGGGAGCTGTTTTTT. It specifies CASSLTPPRYDTGELFF.

This clone has only one observation. The chain uses TRBV5-1 and TRBJ1-1; D is undetermined. The CDR3 sequence is 13 residues long. Trimming removed 6 bases at V and 6 bases at J, with 15 bases between. In germline, CDR1 is SGHRS, CDR2 YFSETQ. CDR3 protein: CASINPGSSEAFF. The CDR3 DNA sequence: TGCGCCAGCATCAATCCAGGTTCTTCTGAAGCTTTCTTT.

The V gene is TRBV9, the J gene TRBJ1-1; D not certain. CDR3 length: 13 residues. The V and J ends lost 4 bases and 3 bases respectively, with 10 bases between them. Germline CDR1 is SGDLS and CDR2 is YYNGEE. CDR3 sequence reads: CASSRLMYTEAFF. DNA of the CDR3: TGTGCCAGCAGCCGCTTGATGTACACTGAAGCTTTCTTT.

The chain recombines TRBV28 with TRBJ1-2; D gene uncertain. Trimming took off 7 bases at V and 1 base at J, with 7 bases between the two ends. CDR3 size: 12 residues. Germline CDR1 and CDR2: MDHEN and SYDVKM. The CDR3 DNA sequence: TGTGCCAGCACAAAGGTTAACTATGGCTACACCTTC. Residues: CASTKVNYGYTF.

V and J are TRBV19 and TRBJ1-2, with a possible D match to TRBD1 (6 bases). V was pared by 10 bases and J by 7 bases, with 19 bases between. The germline V gene encodes CDR1 LNHDA and CDR2 SQIVND (reference sequence). The CDR3 totals 13 residues. The DNA for the CDR3 is TGTGCCACCCGGGGGGGCGACTTAGGTGGCTACACCTTC. It yields the protein CATRGGDLGGYTF.

The gene calls are TRBV5-4 and TRBJ2-1; unclear D gene. Germline V gene data show CDR1 as SGHNT and CDR2 as YYREEE (reference sequence). The CDR3 loop spans 16 amino acids. V dropped 0 bases and J dropped 0 bases, with 10 bases sitting between them. CDR3 sequence: CASSLGVDISYNEQFF. CDR3 bases: TGTGCCAGCAGCTTGGGGGTCGACATCTCCTACAATGAGCAGTTCTTC.

The V call is TRBV4-2, the J call TRBJ2-1; D not resolved. The germline CDR1 and CDR2 sequences are LGHNA and YNFKEQ. V was trimmed by 3 bases and J by 6 bases, leaving 6 bases between them. CDR3 size: 12 residues. This chain's CDR3 is CASSQGINEQFF. The CDR3 region has the DNA TGTGCCAGCAGCCAGGGTATCAATGAGCAGTTCTTC.

The chain links TRBV10-1 to TRBJ2-7; tentative D call: TRBD2 (6 bases). The CDR3 contains 14 residues. The germline V gene encodes CDR1 WNHNN and CDR2 SYGVQD (reference sequence). The V gene lost 6 bases and the J gene lost 3 bases, with 15 bases spanning the gap. The CDR3 DNA is TGCGCCAGCAGGGGGGACTTATCAATCTACGAGCAGTACTTC. Protein product: CASRGDLSIYEQYF.

For the CDR3, the DNA is TGTGCCAGCAGCTTGCGATTAATTTACACTGAAGCTTTCTTT. It codes for CASSLRLIYTEAFF. V and J are TRBV11-2 and TRBJ1-1, with D uncertain. V was shortened by 3 bases and J by 3 bases, with 11 bases between the two germline ends. Per germline, CDR1 SGHAT and CDR2 FQNNGV. This CDR3 region has 14 residues.